This T cell receptor (beta chain) appears in the sequencing data of a study of shared clonotypes between healthy human individuals. Notes on this clone: Its antigen is currently unknown.

Produced via immunoSEQ multiplex PCR; TCRdb's table is partial and in-frame only. The data contain 2.3 million or so clones, about 92% of them singletons. Findings and limits, study-wide: Only blood was sampled; tissue repertoires likely differ.

This TCR was sampled from a man aged 18 to 30 in good health. Some clones in this sample may be carry-over from other donors' samples. The sample was naive CD4+ T cells from PBMCs. As for subset: CD45RA+ positively selected.

CDR3: CASSLTGNTGELFF. The DNA for the CDR3 is TGTGCCAGCAGCTTAACGGGGAACACCGGGGAGCTGTTTTTT. The gene calls are TRBV11-2 and TRBJ2-2; D gene uncertain. The CDR3 has 14 amino acids. The germline gives CDR1 SGHAT, CDR2 FQNNGV. Trimming removed 2 bases from V and 1 base from J, with 5 bases in between. Complete variable domain (other parts from reference TRBV11-2 and TRBJ2-2): EAGVAQSPRYKIIEKRQSVAFWCNPISGHATLYWYQQILGQGPKLLIQFQNNGVVDDSQLPKDRFSAERLKGVDSTLKIQPAKLEDSAVYLCASSLTGNTGELFFGEGSRLTVL.